This T cell receptor beta chain is drawn from a study of T cell responses to AZD1222 COVID-19 vaccine. With 5 bases removed from V and 6 bases from J, the gap between germline ends came to 16 bases. The CDR3 has 15 amino acids. Germline V gives CDR1 SEHNR, CDR2 FQNEAQ (reference sequence). TCRdb's table, derived via immunoSEQ multiplex PCR, lists solely in-frame clones and lacks some. Of 150,000 to 250,000 clones listed, roughly 92% are singletons. Study-level results: Unmutated regions of variants are reportedly targeted by nearly half of spike-specific TCRs. There were vaccine-associated CD4 TCRs across spike, dominant at 160-218 and 743-854.

On this clone itself: Its antigen is unknown.

The specimen was peripheral blood, collected 28 days after the second AZD1222 dose. V gene TRBV7-9 combines with J gene TRBJ1-4; D perhaps matches TRBD1 (5 bases). The TCR comes from an adult who received the AZD1222 COVID-19 vaccine. The CDR3 DNA follows: TGTGCCAGCAGCATCGGGACTCTGGGGGATGAAAAACTGTTTTTT. This encodes CASSIGTLGDEKLFF.